The sequence of this T cell receptor (beta chain) was determined in a study of blood T cell repertoires in COVID-19. Study information: The origin of the acute and convalescent COVID-19 samples was the United States, Italy and Spain. T cells, B-cell-depleted T cells, or PBMCs provided the cDNA or gDNA that served as material.

Germline CDR1 is SGHTA and CDR2 is FQGNSA. Trimming shortened V by 2 bases and J by 1 base, and 8 bases separated the two germline ends. This CDR3 is 14 amino acids long. The authors' processing: The authors estimated nucleated cell counts from reference gene primer amplification. Only in-frame clones appear in the TCRdb table, and some are missing; sequencing was by immunoSEQ multiplex PCR. The V and J calls and clone size were taken over from that table, and D and trimming were inferred from the DNA. Of some 120,000 clones listed, 75% to 85% are singletons. The sequence came from a woman between 45 and 60 years old with acute or convalescent COVID-19. The rearrangement links TRBV7-2 to TRBJ1-1, with a tentative D call TRBD1 (5 bases). What was sequenced was peripheral blood. The CDR3 reads CASSLYQGNTEAFF. CDR3 coding DNA: TGTGCCAGCAGCTTATACCAGGGGAACACTGAAGCTTTCTTT.